These 8 T cell receptor beta chains were sequenced from one sample in a study of blood T cell repertoires in COVID-19. The protocol was immunoSEQ multiplex PCR, while the TCRdb copy is restricted to in-frame clones and leaves out a portion. This sample carries roughly 190,000 clones, around 80% of them seen once, and the ten largest clones take 15% to 20%. Sample: peripheral blood. Receptor source: a human donor in a cohort sampled during active COVID-19.

The J gene is TRBJ2-5, the V gene TRBV3-1 (or the pseudogene TRBV3-2); 10 bases fit TRBD2. CDR3 length equals 16 residues. In germline, CDR1 is LGHDT, CDR2 YNNKEL (reference sequence). Germline trimming cut 0 bases from V and 5 bases from J; bases unmatched to any gene: 6. The CDR3 here is CASSQDRTSGRETQYF. The CDR3 coding sequence is TGTGCCAGCAGCCAAGATCGGACTAGCGGTCGTGAGACCCAGTACTTC.

The CDR3 region has the DNA TGTGCCAGCAGCCTCCGGCGGGGGTCTGGAGAGACCCAGTACTTC. This translates into CASSLRRGSGETQYF. This chain connects TRBV7-9 to TRBJ2-5; 7 bases line up with TRBD2. CDR3 length equals 15 residues. V shed 5 bases and J 4 bases; nucleotides not matched to a gene: 10. Germline loops: CDR1 SEHNR, CDR2 FQNEAQ (reference sequence).

The chain links TRBV7-8 to TRBJ2-3; 9 nucleotides match TRBD2. V was clipped by 3 bases and J by 0 bases; unmatched bases: 10. Germline CDR1 and CDR2: SGHVS and FQNEAQ. The CDR3 loop spans 18 amino acids. The CDR3 region is CASSFLERGATSTDTQYF. In nucleotides, the CDR3 is TGTGCCAGCAGCTTTCTCGAGCGGGGGGCTACTAGCACAGATACGCAGTATTTT.

This clone was seen more than once but under ten times. This chain joins TRBV12-3 or TRBV12-4 and TRBJ1-4, with a possible D match to TRBD1 (5 bases). The CDR3 covers 12 residues. Trimming took off 3 bases at V and 6 bases at J, with 5 bases between the two ends. The CDR3 is CASSFRDEKLFF. The CDR3 DNA sequence: TGTGCCAGCAGTTTCAGGGATGAAAAACTGTTTTTT.

The chain recombines TRBV7-9 with TRBJ1-2; 7 bases line up with TRBD1. CDR3 length: 15 residues. Germline assignment: CDR1 SEHNR and CDR2 FQNEAQ (reference sequence). V gave up 3 bases and J gave up 0 bases; unmatched junction bases: 4. The CDR3 sequence: CASSFWDRPNYGYTF. Written as DNA, the CDR3 is TGTGCCAGCAGCTTTTGGGACAGACCTAACTATGGCTACACCTTC. Using reference TRBV7-9 and TRBJ1-2 for the parts outside the CDR3, the full variable domain is DTGVSQNPRHKITKRGQNVTFRCDPISEHNRLYWYRQTLGQGPEFLTYFQNEAQLEKSRLLSDRFSAERPKGSFSTLEIQRTEQGDSAMYLCASSFWDRPNYGYTFGSGTRLTVV.

The chain links TRBV7-2 to TRBJ2-2; the match to TRBD2 covers 10 bases. The CDR3 sequence is 15 residues long. CDR1 is SGHTA and CDR2 is FQGNSA in the germline V gene. V shed 4 bases and J 3 bases; nucleotides not matched to a gene: 2. CDR3 amino acids: CASSSLAGDTGELFF. The CDR3 coding sequence is TGTGCCAGCAGCTCCCTAGCGGGAGACACCGGGGAGCTGTTTTTT.

This chain uses TRBV7-9 with TRBJ2-5; 11 nucleotides match TRBD2. V dropped 5 bases and J dropped 4; count of bases not matched to a gene: 15. There are 18 residues in the CDR3. CDR1 and CDR2 (germline): SEHNR, FQNEAQ (reference sequence). CDR3 residues: CASSLVRLVLAGVETQYF. DNA for the CDR3: TGTGCCAGCAGCCTCGTCCGGTTGGTACTAGCGGGAGTAGAGACCCAGTACTTC.

The rearrangement joins TRBV7-9 to TRBJ1-2, with 7 nucleotides matching TRBD1. The CDR3 is 13 residues long. Looked up from germline, CDR1 is SEHNR and CDR2 is FQNEAQ (reference sequence). V shed 5 bases and J 5 bases; nucleotides not matched to a gene: 5. DNA of the CDR3: TGTGCCAGCAGCCGGGACAGCATATATGGCTACACCTTC. Translating it yields CASSRDSIYGYTF.